This T cell receptor beta chain was recorded in a study of cytomegalovirus exposure and HLA in healthy donors. Study-level information: In terms of ancestry, the Caucasian-associated cluster contained about four fifths of the roughly 400 genotyped donors.

The CDR3 sequence is 14 residues long. Germline V gives CDR1 KGHSH, CDR2 LQKENI. With V trimmed by 6 bases and J by 7 bases, 9 bases remained unmatched. On this clone: Antigen unknown.

13 Jbeta primers and 60 Vbeta primers were used for the PCR. Assay: immunoSEQ multiplex PCR; the TCRdb copy retains only in-frame clones and omits some. The repertoire holds 95,000 to 150,000 clones, with 80% as singletons. Study-level findings and limits: In a later analysis, CMV-associated beta chains were mostly HLA-associated, it appeared. In the analysis, some V segments, TRBV6-2 and TRBV6-3 included, were excluded as indistinguishable. Under in vitro conditions, a few CMV-associated chains were confirmed as specific for CMV antigens.

Sequencing was carried out using PBMCs. The origin of this receptor is a man aged 30 to 39 in good health and CMV-seropositive. The chain has TRBV18 and TRBJ2-7, with 10 bases lining up with TRBD1. CDR3 nucleotide sequence: TGTGCCAGCTCCCTCGGACAGGGGGATGGAGAGCAGTACTTC. Protein: CASSLGQGDGEQYF.